A single sample is the source of the 13 T cell receptor beta chains below, sequenced in a study of T-cell reconstitution after alpha-beta-depleted transplantation in children (dated by TCRdb to 2016 to 2018). The method behind the library was PCR. The reads were generated on an Illumina HiSeq 2500. To normalize quantification of the TCRbeta repertoire, the TCR libraries were built with molecular barcoding that relied on unique molecular identifiers. TCRdb applied fastp at Q25 and MiXCR to the public reads, then kept only in-frame beta chains. Each entry is one CDR3 protein sequence, shown with its most common DNA and genes. The sample yields roughly 220,000 distinct CDR3 sequences; about 9.6% were counted once. Approximately 5% of the sample comes from the top ten. Sample: PBMCs from the stem cell graft donor, taken from the stem cell graft. Every receptor here comes from a human donor who donated a stem cell graft to a child with SCID.

This clonotype was observed at least ten times. The chain links TRBV7-9 to TRBJ1-1, with D hard to call. Germline CDR1 and CDR2: SEHNR and FQNEAQ (reference sequence). V was trimmed by 3 bases and J by 4 bases, leaving 12 bases between them. The CDR3 sequence is 14 residues long. This CDR3 reads CASSFEVVGTEAFF. The CDR3 DNA reads as TGTGCCAGCAGCTTCGAAGTCGTGGGCACTGAAGCTTTCTTT. The full variable domain, rest sourced from reference TRBV7-9 and TRBJ1-1, is DTGVSQNPRHKITKRGQNVTFRCDPISEHNRLYWYRQTLGQGPEFLTYFQNEAQLEKSRLLSDRFSAERPKGSFSTLEIQRTEQGDSAMYLCASSFEVVGTEAFFGQGTRLTVV.

Details on this clonotype: A junction boundary mismatches the germline segment, possibly from a read error. V is TRBV10-3 and J is TRBJ1-2; 10 bases are a match to TRBD1. This CDR3 region has 12 residues. Germline assignment: CDR1 ENHRY and CDR2 SYGVKD. The CDR3 DNA reads TGTGCCATCGGACAGGGGGACTATGGCGACACCTTC. The encoded protein is CAIGQGDYGDTF.

This clonotype was observed a few times. The chain has TRBV11-2 and TRBJ1-1; D not certain. Germline-derived CDR1 and CDR2 are SGHAT and FQNNGV. V lost 6 bases and J 2 bases, leaving 13 bases between the germline ends. This CDR3 is built from 14 residues. DNA for the CDR3: TGTGCCAGCAGGTTCCGGGCAGAAAACACTGAAGCTTTCTTT. This encodes CASRFRAENTEAFF.

This clonotype was counted ten times or more. The V call is TRBV4-2, the J call TRBJ2-7; D perhaps matches TRBD2 (5 bases). CDR1 is LGHNA, CDR2 YNFKEQ, per germline. V lost 0 bases, J lost 6 bases, and 12 bases lay in between. This CDR3 region has 14 residues. For the CDR3, the DNA is TGTGCCAGCAGCCAAGATGTGCTAGCTGGCGAGCAGTACTTC. Its translation is CASSQDVLAGEQYF.

This clonotype was detected many times. J is TRBJ1-1 and V is TRBV5-1; D unclear. Germline-derived CDR1 and CDR2 are SGHRS and YFSETQ. The CDR3 has 14 residues. V shed 4 bases and J shed 7 bases, with 17 bases lying between them. In nucleotides, the CDR3 is TGCGCCAGCAGCCCAAAATTCAGTGAGGGTGAAGCTTTCTTT. Its translation: CASSPKFSEGEAFF.

This chain connects TRBV12-3 or TRBV12-4 to TRBJ1-3; D is unresolved. V was trimmed by 2 bases and J by 0 bases, leaving 11 bases between them. This CDR3 contains 16 residues. CDR3 sequence (DNA): TGTGCCAGCAGTTTATCGTCAGTTAGCTCTGGAAACACCATATATTTT. It is translated as CASSLSSVSSGNTIYF.

Ten or more counts support this clonotype. The chain employs TRBV28 and TRBJ2-1, with D possibly being TRBD1 (6 bases). Deletions cut 6 bases from V and 0 bases from J, with 12 bases between. The CDR3 has 15 residues. Germline V CDR1 and CDR2: MDHEN, SYDVKM. CDR3 coding DNA: TGTGCCAGCAGGGGCACAGGGAGCTCCTACAATGAGCAGTTCTTC. Its translation: CASRGTGSSYNEQFF.

At least ten counts were recorded for this clonotype. V usage is TRBV6-1 and J usage is TRBJ2-1, with D unclear. The CDR3 runs to 10 residues. Germline CDR1 and CDR2: MNHNS and SASEGT. The V gene lost 10 bases and the J gene lost 8 bases, with 9 bases spanning the gap. The CDR3 loop reads CAISGYEQFF. CDR3 nucleotides: TGTGCCATCTCAGGTTATGAGCAGTTCTTC.

This clonotype was seen repeatedly, ten times or more. This rearrangement joins TRBV5-1 to TRBJ1-4; D ambiguous. The V end was cut by 4 bases, the J end by 8 bases, with 15 bases between. CDR1 is SGHRS and CDR2 is YFSETQ in the germline V gene. This CDR3 spans 14 amino acids. The CDR3 region is CASSPGSLGEKLFF. In DNA, the CDR3 is TGCGCCAGCAGCCCGGGGTCGCTGGGGGAAAAACTGTTTTTT.

This clonotype was found many times. The chain is built from TRBV2 and TRBJ1-2; 7 nucleotides match TRBD1. Trimming removed 4 bases from V and 3 bases from J; junction bases left unmatched: 5. The V gene's germline CDR1 is SNHLY and CDR2 FYNNEI. The CDR3 loop spans 14 amino acids. The CDR3 coding sequence is TGTGCCAGCAGTGGGTCAGGGGGGCACTATGGCTACACCTTC. It encodes CASSGSGGHYGYTF.

This clonotype was seen many times. The CDR3 DNA is TGCGCCAGCAGCCTGTGGGTGGGGCGTAGCACTGAAGCTTTCTTT. It codes for CASSLWVGRSTEAFF. The gene calls are TRBV5-1 and TRBJ1-1, with a weak D call TRBD1 (5 bases). There are 15 residues in the CDR3. V lost 4 bases to trimming and J lost 4 bases, with 17 bases between them. Germline CDR1 reads SGHRS; CDR2 reads YFSETQ. Filled out from reference TRBV5-1 and TRBJ1-1, the complete variable domain reads KAGVTQTPRYLIKTRGQQVTLSCSPISGHRSVSWYQQTPGQGLQFLFEYFSETQRNKGNFPGRFSGRQFSNSRSEMNVSTLELGDSALYLCASSLWVGRSTEAFFGQGTRLTVV.

This clonotype was counted ten times or more. CDR3 sequence reads: CASRGTSYNSPLHF. The CDR3 DNA sequence: TGTGCCAGCAGAGGGACCTCCTATAATTCACCCCTCCACTTT. The rearrangement links TRBV25-1 to TRBJ1-6; weak D call: TRBD1 (5 bases). The ends were cut back, 6 bases at V and 0 bases at J, with 6 bases in the middle. Germline assignment: CDR1 MGHDK and CDR2 SYGVNS. The CDR3 has 14 amino acids. The whole variable domain, remainder taken from reference TRBV25-1 and TRBJ1-6, is EADIYQTPRYLVIGTGKKITLECSQTMGHDKMYWYQQDPGMELHLIHYSYGVNSTEKGDLSSESTVSRIRTEHFPLTLESARPSHTSQYLCASRGTSYNSPLHFGNGTRLTVT.

This clonotype was observed many times. The chain joins TRBV5-6 to TRBJ1-5, with D possibly matching TRBD1 (6 bases). The CDR3 length is 14 residues. Germline loops: CDR1 SGHDT, CDR2 YYEEEE. The germline V and J ends were trimmed by 3 bases and 3 bases, with 10 bases remaining between them. CDR3 in amino acids: CASSSDSHNQPQHF. The CDR3 nucleotides are TGTGCCAGCAGCTCGGACAGCCACAATCAGCCCCAGCATTTT.